The entry below gives a single T cell receptor (beta chain) sequence along with its context. Using immunoSEQ multiplex PCR, the repertoire was profiled, and TCRdb retains in-frame clones only, with some absent. The data hold about 150,000 clones, with approximately 94% observed a single time. These data belong to a study of control samples from healthy donors and cancer patients. This CDR3 region has 15 residues. V was clipped by 0 bases and J by 5 bases, with 13 bases between them. Germline V gene lookup returns CDR1 MNHEY and CDR2 SVGAGI. The TCR sequence derives from a man aged 18-30 years in good health. The chain links TRBV6-5 to TRBJ1-1, with D possibly TRBD1 on 5 matching bases. Sequencing was performed on blood. The CDR3 reads CASSYSSKGQTEAFF. The CDR3 nucleotides read TGTGCCAGCAGTTACTCGAGCAAGGGGCAGACTGAAGCTTTCTTT.